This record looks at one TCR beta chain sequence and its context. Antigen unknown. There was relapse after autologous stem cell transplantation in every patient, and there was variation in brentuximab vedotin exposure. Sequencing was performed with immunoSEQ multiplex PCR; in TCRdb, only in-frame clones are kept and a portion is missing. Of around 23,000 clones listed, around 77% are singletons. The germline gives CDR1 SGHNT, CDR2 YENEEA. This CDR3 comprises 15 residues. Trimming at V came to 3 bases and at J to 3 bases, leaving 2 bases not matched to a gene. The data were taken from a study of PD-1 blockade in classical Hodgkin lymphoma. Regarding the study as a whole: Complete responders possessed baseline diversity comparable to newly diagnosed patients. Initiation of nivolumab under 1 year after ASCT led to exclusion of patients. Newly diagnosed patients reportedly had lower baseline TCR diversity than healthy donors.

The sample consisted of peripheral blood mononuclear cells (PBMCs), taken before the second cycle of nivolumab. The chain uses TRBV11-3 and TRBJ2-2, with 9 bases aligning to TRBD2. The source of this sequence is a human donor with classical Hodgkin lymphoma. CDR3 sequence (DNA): TGTGCCAGCAGCTTGGGGACTAGCTACACCGGGGAGCTGTTTTTT. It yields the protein CASSLGTSYTGELFF. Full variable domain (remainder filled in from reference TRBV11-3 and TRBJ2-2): EAGVVQSPRYKIIEKKQPVAFWCNPISGHNTLYWYLQNLGQGPELLIRYENEEAVDDSQLPKDRFSAERLKGVDSTLKIQPAELGDSAVYLCASSLGTSYTGELFFGEGSRLTVL.